Below are 8 T cell receptor beta chains sequenced from a single sample in a study of blood T cell repertoires in COVID-19. Profiling relied on immunoSEQ multiplex PCR, and the TCRdb table lists in-frame clones only, not all of them. The top ten hold under 2.5% of the sample, which has roughly 120,000 clones, around 80% seen once. The sequencing input was peripheral blood. The receptors were sampled from a man aged 70-80 years with acute or convalescent COVID-19.

V and J are TRBV18 and TRBJ2-1; TRBD2 aligns across 12 bases. V shed 2 bases and J 7 bases; nucleotides not matched to a gene: 9. This CDR3 has 17 amino acids. The germline gives CDR1 KGHSH, CDR2 LQKENI. The CDR3 sequence is CASSPGPLLAGGNEQFF. Written as DNA, the CDR3 is TGTGCCAGCTCACCAGGCCCTTTGCTAGCGGGGGGGAATGAGCAGTTCTTC. Full variable domain (missing parts from reference TRBV18 and TRBJ2-1): NAGVMQNPRHLVRRRGQEARLRCSPMKGHSHVYWYRQLPEEGLKFMVYLQKENIIDESGMPKERFSAEFPKEGPSILRIQQVVRGDSAAYFCASSPGPLLAGGNEQFFGPGTRLTVL.

The genes are TRBV13 and TRBJ1-1, with D perhaps TRBD1 (5 bases). CDR1 is PRHDT, CDR2 FYEKMQ, per germline (reference sequence). The CDR3 extends over 14 amino acids. V lost 0 bases to trimming and J lost 0 bases, with 5 bases between them. The CDR3 DNA sequence: TGTGCCAGCAGCTTAGGGACAGTGAACACTGAAGCTTTCTTT. Translated, it gives CASSLGTVNTEAFF.

The chain carries TRBV6-5 and TRBJ2-7; 7 positions match TRBD1. The germline V gene has CDR1 MNHEY and CDR2 SVGAGI. The CDR3 sequence is 15 residues long. The trim removed 6 bases at V and 6 bases at J, leaving 14 bases unmatched. The CDR3 loop reads CASRRQTGERSEQYF. CDR3 bases: TGTGCCAGCAGACGCCAAACAGGGGAGAGGTCCGAGCAGTACTTC.

The V call is TRBV7-9, the J call TRBJ1-6; tentatively, D is TRBD1 (5 bases). Germline V gene sequence: CDR1 SEHNR, CDR2 FQNEAQ (reference sequence). This CDR3 region has 14 residues. Trimming left V 1 base short and J 9 bases short, with 10 bases between. The CDR3 spells CASSLEPGFSPLHF. For the CDR3, the DNA is TGTGCCAGCAGCTTAGAGCCAGGGTTTTCACCCCTCCACTTT.

This clone was detected only once. The gene calls are TRBV3-1 (or the pseudogene TRBV3-2) and TRBJ2-3; D possibly corresponds to TRBD2 (6 bases). Per the germline V gene, CDR1 is LGHDT and CDR2 is YNNKEL (reference sequence). The CDR3 contains 12 residues. V lost 4 bases to trimming and J lost 5 bases, with 7 bases between them. As DNA, the CDR3 is TGTGCCAGCAGCCTTAGCGGAGATACGCAGTATTTT. This sequence encodes CASSLSGDTQYF.

The chain uses TRBV19 and TRBJ1-2, with 9 bases aligning to TRBD1. CDR1 is LNHDA and CDR2 is SQIVND in the germline V gene (reference sequence). The CDR3 runs to 17 residues. Trimming cost V 0 bases and J 1 base; bases outside gene matches: 6. CDR3 in DNA: TGTGCCAGTAGTATAGATACCGGGACAGGGAGTAACTATGGCTACACCTTC. Translated: CASSIDTGTGSNYGYTF. Together with reference TRBV19 and TRBJ1-2, the CDR3 gives the full variable domain: DGGITQSPKYLFRKEGQNVTLSCEQNLNHDAMYWYRQDPGQGLRLIYYSQIVNDFQKGDIAEGYSVSREKKESFPLTVTSAQKNPTAFYLCASSIDTGTGSNYGYTFGSGTRLTVV.

The rearrangement joins TRBV28 to TRBJ1-6; 7 bases match TRBD1. CDR1 is MDHEN and CDR2 is SYDVKM in the germline V gene. V gave up 8 bases and J gave up 2 bases; unmatched junction bases: 3. CDR3 size: 14 residues. Here the CDR3 reads CASLGQTYNSPLHF. The DNA for the CDR3 is TGTGCCAGCTTGGGACAGACCTATAATTCACCCCTCCACTTT.

The chain employs TRBV9 and TRBJ2-7, with TRBD2 matching over 7 bases. Germline V gene sequence: CDR1 SGDLS, CDR2 YYNGEE. Trimming took 0 bases from V and 2 from J; bases not matched to a gene: 8. This CDR3 region has 16 residues. The CDR3 nucleotides read TGTGCCAGCAGCGTAGCTCACGGGGGGACCCCCTACGAGCAGTACTTC. Translated: CASSVAHGGTPYEQYF.